The rows below give T cell receptor beta chains drawn from one sample of a study of cytomegalovirus exposure and HLA in healthy donors. Generated by immunoSEQ multiplex PCR, the TCRdb table keeps only in-frame clones and is missing some. The table records 160,000 or so clones, around 80% of them present only once. The source material was PBMCs. The receptors were sampled from a woman in her 40s in good health and CMV-seropositive. Each CDR3 is given with its conserved first and last residue. The order of the fields is clone size, J gene, D gene, V gene, CDR3 protein, CDR3 DNA. The D gene is left open where the match is weak. Clone size is shown for a subset of rows, as once, few, many or a class of expanded clone.

. TRBJ2-3 TRBD2 TRBV5-1 CASSLTSGTDTQYF TGCGCCAGCAGCCTGACTAGCGGCACAGATACGCAGTATTTT
. TRBJ2-2 . TRBV2 CASTFNSRPGELFF TGTGCCAGCACCTTTAACAGCCGACCCGGGGAGCTGTTTTTT
. TRBJ1-1 . TRBV6-1 CASSEAVQGLFTEAFF TGTGCCAGCAGTGAAGCGGTGCAGGGTTTGTTTACTGAAGCTTTCTTT
. TRBJ2-1 TRBD2 TRBV5-1 CASSSPSGGYNEQFF TGCGCCAGCAGCTCGCCTAGCGGGGGGTACAATGAGCAGTTCTTC
few TRBJ2-7 TRBD1 TRBV28 CASSPLWTGGSYEQYF TGTGCCAGCAGCCCTCTTTGGACAGGGGGCTCCTACGAGCAGTACTTC
. TRBJ2-1 . TRBV2 CASSDGSLEGDEQFF TGTGCCAGCAGTGATGGGTCCCTAGAGGGGGATGAGCAGTTCTTC
. TRBJ1-5 . TRBV28 CASRSTGLQPQHF TGTGCCAGCAGATCCACAGGGTTACAGCCCCAGCATTTT
. TRBJ1-4 TRBD1 TRBV4-1 CASSPQGTGNEKLFF TGCGCCAGCAGCCCCCAGGGGACAGGGAATGAAAAACTGTTTTTT
. TRBJ1-5 . TRBV28 CASSFGGEGGYQPQHF TGTGCCAGCAGTTTTGGAGGGGAGGGTGGTTATCAGCCCCAGCATTTT
few TRBJ1-6 . TRBV27 CASRLRDYNSPLHF TGTGCCAGCAGGTTGCGGGATTATAATTCACCCCTCCACTTT
. TRBJ1-1 TRBD1 TRBV5-1 CASSHGQGTGEAFF TGCGCCAGCAGCCACGGACAGGGGACAGGTGAAGCTTTCTTT
few TRBJ2-1 TRBD2 TRBV5-6 CASSLAGGAGAEQFF TGTGCCAGCAGCTTGGCGGGGGGAGCCGGGGCTGAGCAGTTCTTC
. TRBJ1-1 . TRBV18 CASSQDSYTEAFF TGTGCCAGCTCGCAGGACAGCTACACTGAAGCTTTCTTT
. TRBJ1-1 . TRBV4-2 CASSQESSAGRGWTEAFF TGTGCCAGCAGCCAAGAAAGTTCGGCAGGGAGGGGATGGACTGAAGCTTTCTTT
. TRBJ2-1 TRBD2 TRBV7-9 CASTWRAGAVNEQFF TGTGCCAGCACCTGGAGAGCGGGGGCCGTTAATGAGCAGTTCTTC
. TRBJ1-1 TRBD1 TRBV15 CATSRGQGGLVANTEAFF TGTGCCACCAGCAGAGGACAGGGGGGTCTTGTTGCGAACACTGAAGCTTTCTTT
. TRBJ1-6 TRBD1 TRBV19 CASSKKTGTGDNSPLHF TGTGCCAGTAGTAAAAAAACCGGGACAGGGGATAATTCACCCCTCCACTTT
. TRBJ2-2 . TRBV6-4 CASSLERSTGELFF TGTGCCAGCTCCTTAGAGAGATCCACCGGGGAGCTGTTTTTT
. TRBJ2-5 . TRBV29-1 CSVGETILKETQYF TGCAGCGTGGGTGAGACTATCTTGAAAGAGACCCAGTACTTC
. TRBJ2-2 TRBD1 TRBV28 CASSVTGQPGELFF TGTGCCAGCAGTGTAACGGGACAGCCCGGGGAGCTGTTTTTT
. TRBJ2-4 TRBD1 TRBV5-6 CASSLDGQGWNSQYF TGTGCCAGCAGCTTGGATGGACAGGGTTGGAACAGTCAGTACTTC
. TRBJ1-4 TRBD1 TRBV4-2 CASSQVQGNPNEKLFF TGTGCCAGCAGCCAAGTACAGGGGAATCCTAATGAAAAACTGTTTTTT
. TRBJ2-1 . TRBV12-5 CASTSSEGSYNEQFF TGTGCTAGTACGAGTTCCGAGGGCTCCTACAATGAGCAGTTCTTC
once TRBJ1-1 . TRBV29-1 CSVGVTEAFF TGCAGCGTAGGGGTGACTGAAGCTTTCTTT
. TRBJ2-1 . TRBV9 CASSPSGFDEQFF TGTGCCAGCAGCCCATCCGGGTTCGATGAGCAGTTCTTC
. TRBJ2-2 . TRBV25-1 CASSDPGSTGELFF TGTGCCAGCAGTGATCCGGGAAGCACCGGGGAGCTGTTTTTT
. TRBJ1-1 . TRBV7-8 CASRRARGMNTEAFF TGTGCCAGCAGAAGAGCACGGGGGATGAACACTGAAGCTTTCTTT
. TRBJ1-2 TRBD1 TRBV18 CASSPGTDLGGYTF TGTGCCAGCTCACCAGGGACAGACCTTGGAGGCTACACCTTC
. TRBJ2-7 . TRBV5-1 CASSLGYGQTVHEQYF TGCGCCAGCAGCTTGGGGTATGGGCAGACGGTCCACGAGCAGTACTTC
. TRBJ2-5 . TRBV30 CAWTEQETQYF TGTGCCTGGACCGAGCAAGAGACCCAGTACTTC
. TRBJ2-7 . TRBV7-8 CASSSFPRGSSYEQYF TGTGCCAGCAGCTCCTTTCCTAGGGGGAGCTCCTACGAGCAGTACTTC
. TRBJ2-1 TRBD2 TRBV7-9 CASSQTSGGAHEQFF TGTGCCAGCAGCCAAACTAGCGGGGGGGCTCATGAGCAGTTCTTC
few TRBJ1-2 . TRBV18 CASSPDAQVQGTGGYTF TGTGCCAGCTCACCAGACGCCCAGGTGCAGGGCACGGGTGGCTACACCTTC
. TRBJ2-1 TRBD1 TRBV11-3 CASSLGGEGASEQFF TGTGCCAGCAGCCTAGGGGGTGAGGGGGCGTCTGAGCAGTTCTTC
few TRBJ2-1 TRBD1 TRBV5-4 CASSLASSLVGQGYNEQFF TGTGCCAGCAGCTTGGCTTCGAGTTTGGTGGGACAGGGGTACAATGAGCAGTTCTTC
. TRBJ1-3 . TRBV11-3 CASSPRGGDSGNTIYF TGTGCCAGCAGCCCCCGCGGGGGGGACTCTGGAAACACCATATATTTT
. TRBJ1-3 TRBD1 TRBV14 CASSPTGANTIYF TGTGCCAGCAGTCCGACAGGGGCAAACACCATATATTTT
. TRBJ2-7 . TRBV7-8 CASSLARAGGLYEQYF TGTGCCAGCAGCTTAGCGCGGGCCGGAGGGCTTTACGAGCAGTACTTC
. TRBJ2-1 TRBD1 TRBV4-2 CASSQEDRGSYNEQFF TGTGCCAGCAGCCAAGAGGACAGGGGCTCCTACAATGAGCAGTTCTTC
once TRBJ2-2 . TRBV5-1 CASSAAGTNTGELFF TGCGCCAGCAGCGCGGCGGGGACCAACACCGGGGAGCTGTTTTTT
once TRBJ1-5 . TRBV28 CASGPAVARYSNQPQHF TGTGCCAGCGGCCCCGCGGTGGCGAGATATAGCAATCAGCCCCAGCATTTT
. TRBJ2-2 TRBD1 TRBV7-9 CSSSLRTGANTGELFF TGTTCCAGCAGCTTAAGAACAGGGGCGAACACCGGGGAGCTGTTTTTT
few TRBJ1-5 . TRBV5-4 CASSPSGCSNQPQHF TGTGCCAGCAGCCCCTCAGGGTGTAGCAATCAGCCCCAGCATTTT
few TRBJ1-2 TRBD1 TRBV2 CASSEDRDGYTF TGTGCCAGCAGTGAGGACAGGGATGGCTACACCTTC
. TRBJ2-1 TRBD2 TRBV4-2 CASGPTGGGSYNEQFF TGTGCCAGCGGCCCCACCGGGGGGGGCAGTTACAATGAGCAGTTCTTC
. TRBJ1-3 . TRBV4-1 CASSQDSGQFGNTIYF TGCGCCAGCAGCCAAGATTCAGGACAGTTTGGAAACACCATATATTTT
. TRBJ2-1 . TRBV2 CASSGQGNEQFF TGTGCCAGCAGCGGACAAGGGAATGAGCAGTTCTTC
. TRBJ1-1 . TRBV5-6 CASSSTGIVKDTEAFF TGTGCCAGCAGCTCTACCGGGATCGTAAAGGACACTGAAGCTTTCTTT
. TRBJ1-4 . TRBV4-2 CASSQQAYSAYDEKLFF TGTGCCAGCAGCCAACAGGCGTATAGCGCATATGATGAAAAACTGTTTTTT
. TRBJ2-5 . TRBV20-1 CSARQGETQYF TGCAGTGCTAGACAGGGCGAGACCCAGTACTTC
. TRBJ1-1 . TRBV15 CATSIDRGEAFF TGTGCCACCAGCATCGACCGGGGTGAAGCTTTCTTT
. TRBJ2-5 . TRBV15 CATFSGEYQETQYF TGTGCCACCTTCTCCGGGGAGTACCAAGAGACCCAGTACTTC
. TRBJ1-2 . TRBV30 CAWSVSDPGNYGYTF TGTGCCTGGAGTGTTTCAGATCCAGGGAACTATGGCTACACCTTC
. TRBJ1-1 . TRBV7-8 CASSLDGRLNTEAFF TGTGCCAGCAGCTTAGACGGCAGGTTGAACACTGAAGCTTTCTTT
. TRBJ2-7 . TRBV7-9 CASSSRTGSYEQYF TGTGCCAGCAGCTCCAGAACCGGGAGTTACGAGCAGTACTTC
. TRBJ2-5 TRBD2 TRBV5-1 CASSLTSGPGETQYF TGCGCCAGCAGCCTAACTAGCGGGCCAGGGGAGACCCAGTACTTC
once TRBJ2-7 . TRBV4-3 CASSQDYGRADEQYF TGCGCCAGCAGCCAAGATTACGGGCGGGCCGACGAGCAGTACTTC
. TRBJ2-5 . TRBV5-5 CASSLYSLSGETQYF TGTGCCAGCAGCTTGTACAGTCTATCAGGAGAGACCCAGTACTTC